Below, one T cell receptor (beta chain) is given with its context. Its specificity is not known. The entry originates in a study of cytomegalovirus exposure and HLA in healthy donors. Study-wide findings and caveats: Most observed TCR sequences were rare, whereas some public TCRs were detected in many donors.

In the PCR, 60 Vbeta and 13 Jbeta primers were used. The method was immunoSEQ multiplex PCR; TCRdb's version includes in-frame clones alone and lacks a portion of them. The repertoire consists of around 180,000 clones, with about four fifths occurring once and the leading ten covering about 1.8%. Sequencing was done on a sample of PBMCs. This clonotype was obtained from a man between 18 and 35 years old in good health and CMV-seronegative.

The CDR3 sequence is CASSQVAGEAYNEQFF. The CDR3 DNA is TGCGCCAGCAGCCAAGTTGCGGGAGAGGCCTACAATGAGCAGTTCTTC. This chain links TRBV4-1 with TRBJ2-1; 7 bases are a match to TRBD2. Trimming removed 1 base from V and 2 bases from J; junction bases left unmatched: 5. Germline CDR1 and CDR2: MGHRA and YSYEKL. The CDR3 runs 16 residues.